This T cell receptor beta chain emerged from a study of T cells after yellow fever vaccination. This clonotype was picked up a small number of times. The TCR cDNA carried a universal primer site and UMIs from 5'RACE template switching. TCRdb reanalysed the 5' RACE reads using MiXCR and keeps one entry per CDR3 protein. This sample has about 400,000 distinct CDR3 sequences; 11% occur once, and the top ten carry around 20%. The specimen comprised PBMCs, sampled on the day of the first yellow fever vaccination. The TCR was taken from a man younger than 35 who received the YFV17D yellow fever vaccine.

CDR3 sequence (DNA): TGTGCCAGCAAACAGGGGGAAGGCAATCAGCCCCAGCATTTT. Residues: CASKQGEGNQPQHF. The chain couples TRBV2 to TRBJ1-5, with TRBD1 identical over 8 bases. The CDR3 covers 14 residues. The germline V gene has CDR1 SNHLY and CDR2 FYNNEI. The V and J ends lost 7 bases and 2 bases, in that order; junction bases with no gene match: 4.